What follows are 25 T cell receptor beta chains derived from one specimen sequenced in a study of PD-1 blockade in classical Hodgkin lymphoma (TCRdb year 2020). Receptor libraries were prepared by the immunoSEQ multiplex PCR assay. Here the immuneACCESS table is served through TCRdb, limited to in-frame sequences with V and J called. Missing clones are a known gap in these copies; in checked studies unresolved V genes cover under half, and the rest lacks a known reason. Recorded for this sample are around 60,000 clones; 70% to 90% of them occurred a single time. The top ten constitute over 5% of the sample. Interpreted using the paper, the time point label stands for: cycle 2 day 1 (C2D1) of nivolumab. Every trial patient had relapsed following autologous stem cell transplantation, and prior brentuximab vedotin exposure was what differed among cohorts A, B and C. Sequenced material: peripheral blood mononuclear cells (PBMCs), taken before the second cycle of nivolumab. All receptors come from a human donor with classical Hodgkin lymphoma.

The J gene is TRBJ1-4, the V gene TRBV6-5; the D gene is possibly TRBD1 (5 bases). Trimming stripped 2 bases from V and 7 bases from J, with 11 bases between. The CDR3 totals 14 residues. Germline-derived CDR1 and CDR2 are MNHEY and SVGAGI. DNA of the CDR3: TGTGCCAGCAGTTACGTCGGGGCCCCTGAAAAACTGTTTTTT. As protein: CASSYVGAPEKLFF.

This clone is a singleton in its sample. The rearrangement uses TRBV5-1 and TRBJ1-4; 11 nucleotides align to TRBD1. CDR1 is SGHRS, CDR2 YFSETQ, per germline. This CDR3 spans 15 amino acids. The trim removed 4 bases at V and 7 bases at J, leaving 6 bases unmatched. CDR3 nucleotides: TGCGCCAGCAGCGGGACAGGGGGTCGGGGTGAAAAACTGTTTTTT. Amino acid sequence: CASSGTGGRGEKLFF. Together with reference TRBV5-1 and TRBJ1-4, the CDR3 gives the full variable domain: KAGVTQTPRYLIKTRGQQVTLSCSPISGHRSVSWYQQTPGQGLQFLFEYFSETQRNKGNFPGRFSGRQFSNSRSEMNVSTLELGDSALYLCASSGTGGRGEKLFFGSGTQLSVL.

The chain is built from TRBV7-9 and TRBJ1-1; 7 bases fit TRBD1. CDR3 length equals 12 residues. Germline assignment: CDR1 SEHNR and CDR2 FQNEAQ (reference sequence). The V segment lost 3 bases and the J segment 8 bases; nucleotides outside the gene matches: 3. The CDR3 DNA is TGTGCCAGCAGCTTCCCGGACAGGGAAGCTTTCTTT. Its protein product is CASSFPDREAFF.

The rearrangement joins TRBV18 to TRBJ2-1; 7 positions match TRBD2. In germline, CDR1 is KGHSH, CDR2 LQKENI. The ends lost 0 bases at V and 9 bases at J; junction bases unmatched: 8. The CDR3 contains 15 residues. Written as DNA, the CDR3 is TGTGCCAGCTCACCACCGGGCAGGGAGGGTGGTGAGCAGTTCTTC. Protein product: CASSPPGREGGEQFF. Supplemented by reference TRBV18 and TRBJ2-1, the full variable domain reads NAGVMQNPRHLVRRRGQEARLRCSPMKGHSHVYWYRQLPEEGLKFMVYLQKENIIDESGMPKERFSAEFPKEGPSILRIQQVVRGDSAAYFCASSPPGREGGEQFFGPGTRLTVL.

The rearrangement links TRBV5-6 to TRBJ2-1, with D possibly TRBD2 on 5 matching bases. Trimming pared 2 bases from V and 7 bases from J, leaving 13 bases between. Germline V gives CDR1 SGHDT, CDR2 YYEEEE. The CDR3 sequence is 14 residues long. CDR3 loop: CASSFGLASNEQFF. CDR3 coding DNA: TGTGCCAGCAGCTTCGGCCTAGCTTCGAATGAGCAGTTCTTC.

The J gene is TRBJ1-5, the V gene TRBV28; 7 bases fit TRBD1. CDR3 size: 19 residues. Germline V gene lookup returns CDR1 MDHEN and CDR2 SYDVKM. Trimming removed 7 bases from V and 0 bases from J; junction bases left unmatched: 18. CDR3 coding DNA: TGTGCCAGCACCCCTACCCCGGGACAGCTTGACAATAGCAATCAGCCCCAGCATTTT. It yields the protein CASTPTPGQLDNSNQPQHF.

Only one count was recorded for this clone. V gene TRBV29-1 combines with J gene TRBJ2-7; 8 nucleotides agree with TRBD2. V was pared by 4 bases and J by 8 bases, with 13 bases of the junction left unmatched. Germline CDR1 reads SQVTM; CDR2 reads ANQGSEA. There are 14 residues in the CDR3. CDR3 residues: CSVGAGVAPVKQYF. CDR3 nucleotides: TGCAGCGTTGGAGCGGGGGTTGCCCCCGTCAAGCAGTACTTC.

J is TRBJ2-1 and V is TRBV20-1, with D perhaps matching TRBD2 (6 bases). With 5 bases removed from V and 12 bases from J, the gap between germline ends came to 14 bases. The CDR3 spans 11 residues. Germline assignment: CDR1 DFQATT and CDR2 SNEGSKA (reference sequence). The CDR3: CSALRDSGQFF. CDR3 nucleotide sequence: TGCAGTGCTCTCCGGGATAGCGGGCAGTTCTTC.

This clone has just a few counts. This chain uses TRBV30 with TRBJ1-6; TRBD1 agrees at 7 bases. Trimming removed 1 base from V and 15 bases from J; junction bases left unmatched: 9. This CDR3 has 13 residues. The germline CDR1 and CDR2 sequences are GTSNPN and SVGIG (reference sequence). CDR3 sequence (DNA): TGTGCCTGGAGTGGCACAGGGGATAGTGGCCTCCACTTT. Protein product: CAWSGTGDSGLHF.

Turning to this clone: One end of the junction fails to match germline, which may point to a read error. The chain joins TRBV5-1 to TRBJ2-5; no clear D gene. Looked up from germline, CDR1 is SGHRS and CDR2 is YFSETQ. The CDR3 is 14 residues long. The DNA of the CDR3 is TGCGCCAGCAGCTCCGGGCTATACCAAGAGGCCCAGTACTTC. It translates to CASSSGLYQEAQYF.

This chain joins TRBV4-1 and TRBJ2-7; D gene uncertain. Between the trimmed V and J ends, which lost 0 bases and 1 base, there was a span of 10 bases. The CDR3 runs 15 residues. Germline CDR1 reads MGHRA; CDR2 reads YSYEKL. CDR3 bases: TGCGCCAGCAGCCAAGAGTCACGTGAGTCCTACGAGCAGTACTTC. Protein: CASSQESRESYEQYF.

This clone was observed a few times. The chain joins TRBV29-1 to TRBJ1-1; TRBD1 matches 10 bases. Germline CDR1 is SQVTM and CDR2 is ANQGSEA. With V trimmed by 6 bases and J by 0 bases, 1 base remained unmatched. The CDR3 totals 13 residues. CDR3 amino acids: CSVDRGLNTEAFF. In DNA, the CDR3 is TGCAGCGTCGACAGGGGGCTGAACACTGAAGCTTTCTTT.

V is TRBV2 and J is TRBJ1-5, with 9 positions matching TRBD1. The length of the CDR3 is 19 residues. Germline CDR1 and CDR2: SNHLY and FYNNEI. The V segment lost 6 bases and the J segment 1 base; nucleotides outside the gene matches: 16. As DNA, the CDR3 is TGTGCCAGCAGCGTCGTTCAGGACAGGGGAGGCAACAGCAATCAGCCCCAGCATTTT. Residues: CASSVVQDRGGNSNQPQHF.

The genes are TRBV6-6 and TRBJ2-1, with 11 nucleotides matching TRBD2. In germline, CDR1 is MNHNY, CDR2 SVGAGI (reference sequence). The junction had 3 bases not matched to a gene; V was cut back by 4 bases and J by 4 bases. The CDR3 has 15 amino acids. CDR3 bases: TGTGCCAGCAGTTTTAGCGGGGGGGATTACAATGAGCAGTTCTTC. It encodes CASSFSGGDYNEQFF.

This sequence joins TRBV5-1 and TRBJ2-5; TRBD2 agrees at 7 bases. Per the germline V gene, CDR1 is SGHRS and CDR2 is YFSETQ. This CDR3 spans 15 amino acids. V dropped 7 bases and J dropped 2; count of bases not matched to a gene: 11. The DNA of the CDR3 is TGCGCCAGCCGCATTGTACCGGGGGGTCAAGAGACCCAGTACTTC. Protein: CASRIVPGGQETQYF.

The chain recombines TRBV7-8 with TRBJ2-5, with 7 bases aligning to TRBD1. The V gene end was trimmed by 4 bases and the J gene end by 11 bases; junction bases not matched to a gene: 10. From germline, CDR1 is SGHVS and CDR2 FQNEAQ. The CDR3 length is 13 residues. Here the CDR3 DNA reads TGTGCCAGCAGCTCTAGACAGGGTGGGGAGCAGTACTTC. Its translation is CASSSRQGGEQYF.

Concerning this clone: This sample also contains other DNA sequences that code for the same CDR3. CDR3 in amino acids: CASSLEGLGQETQYF. CDR3 sequence (DNA): TGCGCCAGCAGCTTGGAGGGACTGGGGCAAGAGACCCAGTACTTC. The chain couples TRBV5-1 to TRBJ2-5; TRBD2 is a possible D gene (6 bases). Trimming pared 0 bases from V and 2 bases from J, leaving 11 bases between. Germline V lookup: CDR1 SGHRS, CDR2 YFSETQ. The CDR3 runs 15 residues.

This chain joins TRBV7-9 and TRBJ1-5; TRBD1 might be the D (5 bases). With 1 base removed from V and 8 bases from J, the gap between germline ends came to 12 bases. The length of the CDR3 is 14 residues. CDR1 and CDR2 from the germline V gene are SEHNR and FQNEAQ (reference sequence). Here the CDR3 DNA reads TGTGCCAGCAGCTTAGATGGGGGGAATAAGCCCCAGCATTTT. Protein product: CASSLDGGNKPQHF.

The V call is TRBV4-2, the J call TRBJ1-6, with 9 bases identical to TRBD1. The CDR3 contains 16 residues. The germline CDR1 and CDR2 sequences are LGHNA and YNFKEQ. After removal of 1 base from V and 8 bases from J, the junction contained 6 bases not matched to a gene. The CDR3 DNA reads TGTGCCAGCAGCCAAGCCGGACAGGGGAGGGATTCACCCCTCCACTTT. Its translation is CASSQAGQGRDSPLHF.

The J gene is TRBJ1-2, the V gene TRBV27; D possibly corresponds to TRBD1 (6 bases). Trimming shortened V by 7 bases and J by 6 bases, and 27 bases separated the two germline ends. Per the germline V gene, CDR1 is MNHEY and CDR2 is SMNVEV (reference sequence). The CDR3 loop spans 17 amino acids. The CDR3 here is CASNEGWGRGGQDGYTF. The CDR3 DNA reads TGTGCCAGCAATGAGGGTTGGGGCAGGGGAGGTCAGGATGGCTACACCTTC.

The chain joins TRBV28 to TRBJ1-4; no clear D. Germline CDR1 and CDR2: MDHEN and SYDVKM. The germline V and J ends were trimmed by 3 bases and 7 bases, with 15 bases remaining between them. The CDR3 sequence is 15 residues long. The DNA of the CDR3 is TGTGCCAGCAGTTTGAGCGAGAGGGTGGGTGAAAAACTGTTTTTT. It is translated as CASSLSERVGEKLFF. Variable domain in full (rest from reference TRBV28 and TRBJ1-4): DVKVTQSSRYLVKRTGEKVFLECVQDMDHENMFWYRQDPGLGLRLIYFSYDVKMKEKGDIPEGYSVSREKKERFSLILESASTNQTSMYLCASSLSERVGEKLFFGSGTQLSVL.

This clone was detected only once. The J gene is TRBJ2-2, the V gene TRBV7-3; 9 bases are shared with TRBD1. The CDR3 extends over 14 amino acids. Germline V gene data show CDR1 as SGHTA and CDR2 as FQGTGA. V dropped 6 bases and J dropped 3; count of bases not matched to a gene: 2. The chain's CDR3 is CASRGQGYTGELFF. CDR3 sequence (DNA): TGTGCCAGCAGGGGACAGGGCTACACCGGGGAGCTGTTTTTT.

V gene TRBV15 combines with J gene TRBJ2-7, with 10 bases matching TRBD2. J gave up 4 bases and V 1 base, and 10 bases lay outside the gene matches. CDR1 LNHNV and CDR2 YYDKDF come from the germline V gene (reference sequence). CDR3 length equals 17 residues. The CDR3 loop is CATSRGFSLAGEYEQYF. The CDR3 DNA sequence: TGTGCCACCAGCAGAGGATTCTCCCTAGCGGGGGAGTACGAGCAGTACTTC.

The chain has TRBV6-4 and TRBJ1-5; possibly TRBD1 for D (6 bases). V was trimmed by 0 bases and J by 2 bases, leaving 20 bases between them. This CDR3 has 19 residues. CDR1 MRHNA and CDR2 SNTAGT come from the germline V gene. The CDR3 bases are TGTGCCAGCAGTGACTCGCGGGACACCGATAGCCACGGCAATCAGCCCCAGCATTTT. Translation gives CASSDSRDTDSHGNQPQHF.

V usage is TRBV19 and J usage is TRBJ2-7; D gene ambiguous. CDR3 length: 13 residues. Between the trimmed V and J ends, which lost 5 bases and 3 bases, there was a span of 11 bases. Looked up from germline, CDR1 is LNHDA and CDR2 is SQIVND (reference sequence). CDR3 region: CASSYKGFYEQYF. The CDR3 bases are TGTGCCAGTAGTTATAAGGGTTTCTACGAGCAGTACTTC.